The sequence of this TCR beta chain was determined in a study of OX40 agonist ivuxolimab in advanced cancers. Across the study: Patients with prior anti-PD-1, anti-PD-L1 or anti-CTLA-4 therapy were eligible; about 40% had some.

Findings of the study overall: Dosing at 0.1 to 3.0 mg/kg was accompanied by clonal expansion of CD4+ and CD8+ blood T cells by week 6. Expanded clones were, on average, more numerous among CD8+ T cells than CD4+.

Concerning this clone itself: Its antigen is currently unknown.

Sequencing was performed with immunoSEQ multiplex PCR; in TCRdb, only in-frame clones are kept and a portion is missing. The sample records fewer than 85,000 clones, 90% to 95% being singletons. Trimming removed 8 bases at V and 2 bases at J, with 14 bases between. The CDR3 extends over 14 amino acids. CDR1 and CDR2 from the germline V gene are SGHTA and FQGNSA. Patients who had autoimmune disease history or got systemic immunosuppression were left out. The rearrangement joins TRBV7-2 to TRBJ2-3; a possible D gene is TRBD2 (6 bases). This clonotype originated in an adult with an advanced solid tumor such as melanoma, head and neck, liver or kidney cancer. The sequencing here drew on CD4+ or CD8+ T cells sorted from blood, taken in a trial of the OX40 agonist ivuxolimab. Written as DNA, the CDR3 is TGTGCCAGCGAGGGTCGGGGGAACACAGATACGCAGTATTTT. It yields the protein CASEGRGNTDTQYF.